The 10 T cell receptor beta chains given below trace back to one sample, sequenced in a study of T-cell memory formation after mild COVID-19. TCRdb re-called the 5' RACE reads through MiXCR, storing one row per CDR3 protein. This table has more than 350,000 distinct CDR3 sequences, around 20% appearing once. Sequenced input: PBMCs or a T cell subset sorted from them (not recorded which). The source is an adult woman who had mild COVID-19 (a few samples of this study predate the infection). Cell type and time point are not known.

The J gene is TRBJ1-2, the V gene TRBV11-2; D is ambiguous. CDR3 length: 16 residues. V was cut by 0 bases and J by 4 bases, with 15 bases left in between. The germline V gene encodes CDR1 SGHAT and CDR2 FQNNGV. CDR3 DNA sequence: TGTGCCAGCAGCTTAGACCCCAACGAAGAGATCTATGGCTACACCTTC. Translated: CASSLDPNEEIYGYTF.

In its sample, this clonotype was seen a few times. The gene calls are TRBV5-1 and TRBJ1-2, with D uncertain. Looked up from germline, CDR1 is SGHRS and CDR2 is YFSETQ. CDR3 length equals 11 residues. V lost 5 bases, J lost 6 bases, and 8 bases lay in between. In DNA, the CDR3 is TGCGCCAGCAGAAACAACAATGGCTACACCTTC. Translating gives CASRNNNGYTF.

This clonotype was recorded a few times. The chain is built from TRBV29-1 and TRBJ2-7, with a possible D match to TRBD2 (5 bases). Germline CDR1 SQVTM, CDR2 ANQGSEA. V was trimmed by 4 bases and J by 0 bases, leaving 10 bases between them. CDR3 size: 13 residues. Here the CDR3 DNA reads TGCAGCGTTGCCGAGGGCCACTCCTACGAGCAGTACTTC. This translates into CSVAEGHSYEQYF.

This clonotype was observed a handful of times. The rearrangement joins TRBV4-2 to TRBJ1-2; D unclear. Trimming stripped 1 base from V and 6 bases from J, with 6 bases between. Germline CDR1 reads LGHNA; CDR2 reads YNFKEQ. CDR3 length: 12 amino acids. The CDR3 loop reads CASSQAPNGYTF. The CDR3 bases are TGTGCCAGCAGCCAAGCCCCCAATGGCTACACCTTC.

The chain couples TRBV5-1 to TRBJ2-4; D gene unclear. This CDR3 has 16 residues. In germline, CDR1 is SGHRS, CDR2 YFSETQ. The germline V and J ends were trimmed by 4 bases and 0 bases, with 14 bases remaining between them. CDR3 nucleotides: TGCGCCAGCAGCCCAGACGGAACACTAGCCAAAAACATTCAGTACTTC. As protein: CASSPDGTLAKNIQYF.

J is TRBJ2-3 and V is TRBV11-2, with TRBD1 as a possible D gene (7 bases). V was cut by 3 bases and J by 0 bases, with 10 bases left in between. Germline CDR1 is SGHAT and CDR2 is FQNNGV. The CDR3 spans 15 residues. The CDR3 spells CASSLEGASTDTQYF. Written as DNA, the CDR3 is TGTGCCAGCAGCTTGGAGGGGGCTAGCACAGATACGCAGTATTTT.

The V and J genes are TRBV7-6 and TRBJ2-2; D perhaps matches TRBD2 (6 bases). Germline loops: CDR1 SGHVS, CDR2 FNYEAQ. Trimming left V 3 bases short and J 6 bases short, with 11 bases between. The length of the CDR3 is 14 residues. The CDR3 DNA reads TGTGCCAGCAGCTTGCGCCAGCGGGCCGGGGAGCTGTTTTTT. This encodes CASSLRQRAGELFF.

This clonotype was seen a few times. This chain joins TRBV2 and TRBJ2-5; 12 bases fit TRBD2. Trimming took 6 bases from V and 1 from J; bases not matched to a gene: 6. The CDR3 runs 16 residues. The germline CDR1 and CDR2 sequences are SNHLY and FYNNEI. This chain's CDR3 is CASRDTSGGTQETQYF. In nucleotides, the CDR3 is TGTGCCAGCAGGGACACTAGCGGGGGGACCCAAGAGACCCAGTACTTC. Full variable domain (rest looked up from reference TRBV2 and TRBJ2-5): EPEVTQTPSHQVTQMGQEVILRCVPISNHLYFYWYRQILGQKVEFLVSFYNNEISEKSEIFDDQFSVERPDGSNFTLKIRSTKLEDSAMYFCASRDTSGGTQETQYFGPGTRLLVL.

This clonotype came up a few times. The gene calls are TRBV3-1 and TRBJ2-2; D perhaps matches TRBD2 (6 bases). Germline assignment: CDR1 LGHDT and CDR2 YNNKEL (reference sequence). CDR3 length: 17 residues. V lost 1 base and J 5 bases, leaving 17 bases between the germline ends. CDR3 DNA: TGTGCCAGCAGCCAAGTGTACCCTGAGGAGGGGACCGGGGAGCTGTTTTTT. Translating it yields CASSQVYPEEGTGELFF.

This clonotype was seen only a few times. The gene calls are TRBV12-3 or TRBV12-4 and TRBJ2-7; no reliable D call. CDR3 length equals 14 residues. Trimming shortened V by 6 bases and J by 0 bases, and 12 bases separated the two germline ends. The CDR3 DNA reads as TGTGCCAGCAGCCCAGGCGGCATCTCCTACGAGCAGTACTTC. Its translation: CASSPGGISYEQYF.